This T cell receptor beta chain was found in a study of beta chain features in type 1 diabetes. General study points: For type 1 diabetes patients, VDJ junctions showed fewer insertions and more deletions. Type 1 diabetes patients showed a moderate but significant shortening of TCRB CDR3s in all four CD4+ subsets.

In regard to this clone: Its matching antigen is unknown.

TCRB transcripts that were expressed got sequenced, as all of the isolated RNA had been reverse transcribed. TCRdb keeps only in-frame clones here, not all; method: immunoSEQ multiplex PCR. The data hold approximately 52,000 clones, with around 60% observed a single time. Each sorted population was over 95% pure. The CDR3 is 13 amino acids. Trimming stripped 0 bases from V and 5 bases from J, with 8 bases between. Germline assignment: CDR1 GTSNPN and CDR2 SVGIG (reference sequence). The chain employs TRBV30 and TRBJ2-1, with a tentative D call TRBD1 (5 bases). The sequenced sample was stem cell memory CD4+ T cells from blood. This receptor was obtained from a young woman with type 1 diabetes. CDR3 bases: TGTGCCTGGAGTGTACAGGTAAACAATGAGCAGTTCTTC. This encodes CAWSVQVNNEQFF.